A single sample is the source of the 12 T cell receptor beta chains below, sequenced in a study of blood T cell repertoires in COVID-19. Produced via immunoSEQ multiplex PCR; TCRdb's table is partial and in-frame only. The profile shows about 150,000 clones, roughly four fifths of them singletons. Sequenced: PBMCs or T cells enriched from blood (not recorded which). The receptors here all came from a man in his fifties or sixties who had recovered from COVID-19.

As to this clone: The same CDR3 can be traced to other DNA sequences in this sample. The rearrangement uses TRBV5-1 and TRBJ2-7; 10 bases are shared with TRBD1. The CDR3 runs to 14 residues. Germline values: CDR1 SGHRS, CDR2 YFSETQ. The J segment lost 4 bases and the V segment lost 3 bases, leaving 4 bases of the junction unmatched. CDR3 DNA: TGCGCCAGCAGCTCGAGGGACAGGGGTTACGAGCAGTACTTC. Encoded protein: CASSSRDRGYEQYF.

The J gene is TRBJ1-4, the V gene TRBV2, with 9 bases fitting TRBD1. The CDR3 covers 16 residues. The germline V gene encodes CDR1 SNHLY and CDR2 FYNNEI. Trimming cost V 0 bases and J 8 bases; bases outside gene matches: 7. The CDR3 spells CASSEAWDRVGEKLFF. CDR3 sequence (DNA): TGTGCCAGCAGTGAAGCATGGGACAGGGTGGGGGAAAAACTGTTTTTT. Full variable domain (remainder filled in from reference TRBV2 and TRBJ1-4): EPEVTQTPSHQVTQMGQEVILRCVPISNHLYFYWYRQILGQKVEFLVSFYNNEISEKSEIFDDQFSVERPDGSNFTLKIRSTKLEDSAMYFCASSEAWDRVGEKLFFGSGTQLSVL.

This clone was observed once. This chain links TRBV20-1 with TRBJ2-3; D is unclear. The CDR3 is 13 residues long. Germline CDR1 is DFQATT and CDR2 is SNEGSKA (reference sequence). V was clipped by 3 bases and J by 0 bases, with 7 bases between them. CDR3 amino acids: CSASVRSTDTQYF. The CDR3 DNA reads TGCAGTGCTAGTGTCCGGAGCACAGATACGCAGTATTTT.

This rearrangement joins TRBV20-1 to TRBJ2-1, with D perhaps matching TRBD2 (5 bases). The V gene lost 1 base and the J gene lost 10 bases, with 8 bases spanning the gap. The germline V gene has CDR1 DFQATT and CDR2 SNEGSKA (reference sequence). The CDR3 loop spans 11 amino acids. The CDR3 is CSARAGGEQFF. The CDR3 DNA reads TGCAGTGCTAGAGCCGGCGGGGAGCAGTTCTTC.

This clone was detected only a few times. DNA for the CDR3: TGTGCCAGCAGCTTAGGACCTCAGGGGGCGCCTAGGGGCTACACCTTC. As protein: CASSLGPQGAPRGYTF. The chain has TRBV7-2 and TRBJ1-2, with 8 bases identical to TRBD1. The CDR3 totals 16 residues. Germline assignment: CDR1 SGHTA and CDR2 FQGNSA. The V gene end was trimmed by 1 base and the J gene end by 8 bases; junction bases not matched to a gene: 12.

The V and J genes are TRBV7-8 and TRBJ1-5, with D possibly being TRBD1 (6 bases). V was cut by 0 bases and J by 0 bases, with 15 bases left in between. The CDR3 is 18 residues long. CDR1 and CDR2 from the germline V gene are SGHVS and FQNEAQ. CDR3 sequence (DNA): TGTGCCAGCAGCTTAGCGTACGGACAGATTCTTAGCAATCAGCCCCAGCATTTT. Amino acids: CASSLAYGQILSNQPQHF.

This chain links TRBV5-4 with TRBJ2-2; 8 bases align to TRBD2. The CDR3 extends over 16 amino acids. Per the germline V gene, CDR1 is SGHNT and CDR2 is YYREEE (reference sequence). V lost 4 bases, J lost 4 bases, and 9 bases stayed unmatched. The CDR3 DNA follows: TGTGCCAGCAGCCCACCGGGGGGGCCGGGCACCGGGGAGCTGTTTTTT. Translation: CASSPPGGPGTGELFF.

This clone is a singleton in its sample. The chain carries TRBV29-1 and TRBJ1-1; D is perhaps TRBD1 (6 bases). The CDR3 runs 13 residues. Germline values: CDR1 SQVTM, CDR2 ANQGSEA. The V end lost 6 bases, the J end lost 6 bases, and 17 bases lay between the germline ends. The CDR3 DNA sequence: TGCAGCGTCAATACAGGGTTGATGTCTGAAGCTTTCTTT. Protein: CSVNTGLMSEAFF.

The chain recombines TRBV7-6 with TRBJ2-2, with D unresolved. V was pared by 5 bases and J by 0 bases, with 16 bases between. The CDR3 length is 17 residues. From germline, CDR1 is SGHVS and CDR2 FNYEAQ. In DNA, the CDR3 is TGTGCCAGCAGCCAGAGACACACAGCTGCGAACACCGGGGAGCTGTTTTTT. Residues: CASSQRHTAANTGELFF.

This clone has just a few counts. The V gene is TRBV5-1, the J gene TRBJ2-2, with 9 bases that match TRBD2. CDR3 length: 15 amino acids. V shed 9 bases and J 4 bases; nucleotides not matched to a gene: 10. CDR1 SGHRS and CDR2 YFSETQ come from the germline V gene. The CDR3: CATRGGGAFTGELFF. The CDR3, as DNA: TGCGCCACCAGAGGCGGGGGGGCTTTCACCGGGGAGCTGTTTTTT.

This chain links TRBV19 with TRBJ1-3, with 7 bases aligning to TRBD1. J was trimmed by 4 bases and V by 7 bases; bases with no gene match: 7. Germline CDR1 LNHDA, CDR2 SQIVND (reference sequence). The CDR3 has 14 residues. The CDR3: CASNTRDRGNTIYF. The CDR3 DNA sequence: TGTGCCAGTAATACCCGGGACAGAGGAAACACCATATATTTT.

The CDR3 bases are TGTGCCAGCAGCTTCCGGGACACCAACTACGAGCAGTACTTC. As protein: CASSFRDTNYEQYF. The chain links TRBV7-9 to TRBJ2-7, with D tentatively TRBD1 (6 bases). Germline values: CDR1 SEHNR, CDR2 FQNEAQ (reference sequence). The germline V and J ends were trimmed by 3 bases and 3 bases, with 12 bases remaining between them. The CDR3 contains 14 residues.